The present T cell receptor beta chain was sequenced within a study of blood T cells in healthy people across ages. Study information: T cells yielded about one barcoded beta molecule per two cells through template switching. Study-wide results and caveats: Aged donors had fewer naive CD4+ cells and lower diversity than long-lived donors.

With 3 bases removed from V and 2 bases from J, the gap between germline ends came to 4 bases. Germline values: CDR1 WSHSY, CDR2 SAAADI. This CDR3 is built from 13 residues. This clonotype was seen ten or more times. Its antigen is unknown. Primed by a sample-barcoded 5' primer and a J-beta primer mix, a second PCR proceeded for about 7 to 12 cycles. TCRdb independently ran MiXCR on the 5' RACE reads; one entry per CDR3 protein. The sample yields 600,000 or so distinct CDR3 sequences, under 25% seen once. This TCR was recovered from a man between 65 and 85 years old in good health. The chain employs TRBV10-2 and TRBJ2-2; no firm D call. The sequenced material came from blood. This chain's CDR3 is CASSDLNTGELFF. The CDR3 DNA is TGCGCCAGCAGTGACCTTAACACCGGGGAGCTGTTTTTT.